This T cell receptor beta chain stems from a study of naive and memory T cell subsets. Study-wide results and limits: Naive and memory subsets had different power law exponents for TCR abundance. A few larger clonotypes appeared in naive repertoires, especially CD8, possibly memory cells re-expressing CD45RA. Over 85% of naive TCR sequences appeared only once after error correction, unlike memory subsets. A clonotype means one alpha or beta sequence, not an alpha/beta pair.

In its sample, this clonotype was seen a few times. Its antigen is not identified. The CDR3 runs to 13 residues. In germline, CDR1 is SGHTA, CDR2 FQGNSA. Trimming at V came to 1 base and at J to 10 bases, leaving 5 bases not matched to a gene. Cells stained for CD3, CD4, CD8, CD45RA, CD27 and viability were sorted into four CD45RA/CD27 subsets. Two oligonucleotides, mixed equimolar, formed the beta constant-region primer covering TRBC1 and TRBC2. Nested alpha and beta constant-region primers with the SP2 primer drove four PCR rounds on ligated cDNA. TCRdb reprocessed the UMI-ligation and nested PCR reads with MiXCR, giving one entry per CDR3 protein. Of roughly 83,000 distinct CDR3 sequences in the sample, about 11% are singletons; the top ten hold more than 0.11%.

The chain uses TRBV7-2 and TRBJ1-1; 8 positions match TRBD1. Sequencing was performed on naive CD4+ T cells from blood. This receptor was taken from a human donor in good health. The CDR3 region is CASSLDPTGGAFF. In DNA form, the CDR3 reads TGTGCCAGCAGCTTAGACCCTACAGGGGGAGCTTTCTTT.